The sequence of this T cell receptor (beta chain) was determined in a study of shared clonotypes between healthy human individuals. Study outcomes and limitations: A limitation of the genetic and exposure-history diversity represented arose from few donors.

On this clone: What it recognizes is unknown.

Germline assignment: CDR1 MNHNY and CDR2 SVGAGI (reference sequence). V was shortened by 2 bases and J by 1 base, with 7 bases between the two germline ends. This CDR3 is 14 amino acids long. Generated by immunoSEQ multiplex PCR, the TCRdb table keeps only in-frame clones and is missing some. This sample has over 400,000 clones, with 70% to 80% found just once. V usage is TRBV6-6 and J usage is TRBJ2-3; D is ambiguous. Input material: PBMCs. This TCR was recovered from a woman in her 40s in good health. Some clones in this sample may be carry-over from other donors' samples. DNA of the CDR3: TGTGCCAGCAGTTACCCCGGAGGCACAGATACGCAGTATTTT. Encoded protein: CASSYPGGTDTQYF.